The clone carrying this T cell receptor (beta chain) was seen once. The V end lost 4 bases, the J end lost 7 bases, and 14 bases lay between the germline ends. This CDR3 contains 13 residues. The data originate from a study of intratumoral heterogeneity in liver cancer. TCRdb's table, derived via immunoSEQ multiplex PCR, lists solely in-frame clones and lacks some. The sample lists tens of thousands of clones; approximately 70% were seen once. This material consisted of tumor-adjacent normal tissue, taken before any cancer treatment. This chain links TRBV12-3 or TRBV12-4 with TRBJ2-7, with D possibly being TRBD1 or TRBD2 (5 bases each). The clonotype originates from a woman aged 70 to 79 with hepatocellular carcinoma. CDR3 DNA: TGTGCCAGCAGTTGGGACCGGGGCGGAGAGCAGTACTTC. Amino acids: CASSWDRGGEQYF.